This TCR beta chain was identified during a study of OX40 agonist ivuxolimab in advanced cancers. Looking at the study overall: It was ivuxolimab, an agonistic anti-OX40 (CD134) antibody, that patients were treated with. Aged roughly 23 to 90 with a mean of roughly 63 years, they were approximately 79% male. Study-level points and caveats: Within 6 weeks, CD4+ and CD8+ blood T cells expanded clonally at 0.1 to 3.0 mg/kg.

Clones were sequenced by immunoSEQ multiplex PCR, and TCRdb holds only the in-frame ones, with some missing. Found here are approximately 68,000 clones, roughly 86% of them singletons; the top ten hold approximately 0.72%. To note about this clone: Its antigen remains unidentified.

Germline lookup yields CDR1 LGHNA and CDR2 YSLEER. The CDR3 totals 16 residues. V shed 0 bases and J shed 5 bases, with 16 bases lying between them. Autoimmune disease history or systemic immunosuppression excluded patients. The V and J genes are TRBV4-3 and TRBJ1-2; no clear D. The receptor was isolated from an adult with an advanced solid tumor such as melanoma, head and neck, liver or kidney cancer. The sequencing used CD4+ or CD8+ T cells sorted from blood, collected in a trial of the OX40 agonist ivuxolimab. The CDR3 DNA reads TGCGCCAGCAGCCAAGAGGCTGGGCAGGCGAGTTATGGCTACACCTTC. This sequence encodes CASSQEAGQASYGYTF.